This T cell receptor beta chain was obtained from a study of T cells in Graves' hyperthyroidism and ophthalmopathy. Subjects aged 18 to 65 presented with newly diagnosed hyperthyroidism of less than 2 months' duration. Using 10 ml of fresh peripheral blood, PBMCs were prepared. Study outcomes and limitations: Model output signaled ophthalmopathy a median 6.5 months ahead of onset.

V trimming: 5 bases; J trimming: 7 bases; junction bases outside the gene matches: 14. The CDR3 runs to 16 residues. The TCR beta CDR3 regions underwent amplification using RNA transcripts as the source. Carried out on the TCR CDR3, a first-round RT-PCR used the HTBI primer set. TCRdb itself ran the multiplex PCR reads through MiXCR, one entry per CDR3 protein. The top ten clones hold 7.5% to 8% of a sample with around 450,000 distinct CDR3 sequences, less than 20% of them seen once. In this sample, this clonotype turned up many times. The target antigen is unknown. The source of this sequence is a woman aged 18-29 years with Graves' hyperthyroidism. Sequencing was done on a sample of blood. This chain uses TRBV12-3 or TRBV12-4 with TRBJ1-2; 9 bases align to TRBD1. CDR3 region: CASSPPTGQGFSGYTF. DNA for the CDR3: TGTGCCAGCAGTCCCCCCACGGGACAGGGATTTTCTGGCTACACCTTC.